This T cell receptor beta chain was sequenced for a study of T-cell reconstitution after alpha-beta-depleted transplantation in children. General study points: T cells produced anew were the main source of T-cell counts and diversity one year after transplant. The high TCRbeta diversity at day 60 in some patients came from surviving recipient T cells and thymic progenitors. Expanded graft clones numbering several hundred reportedly gave rise to alpha-beta T cells about two months after transplant.

From germline, CDR1 is SNHLY and CDR2 FYNNEI. The V and J ends lost 5 bases and 4 bases respectively, with 17 bases between them. CDR3 size: 15 residues. Unique molecular identifiers were used to barcode this TCRbeta library. TCRdb re-derived calls from the PCR reads in MiXCR, one entry per CDR3 protein. The sample contains 95,000 to 120,000 distinct CDR3 sequences, almost 6.5% of which appear only once. Points on this clonotype: The target antigen is unknown.

The chain is built from TRBV2 and TRBJ1-2; the D gene is possibly TRBD1 (5 bases). Sequences were derived from PBMCs, mostly from graft donor cells, sampled 360 days after TCRalphabeta/CD19-depleted stem cell transplant. The receptor was isolated from a male patient between 2 and 10 years old who had a stem cell transplant for acute lymphoblastic leukemia, so the T cells may come from the graft donor. CDR3 amino acids: CASSLDIQGPYGYTF. The DNA of the CDR3 is TGTGCCAGCAGTTTGGACATCCAAGGCCCCTATGGCTACACCTTC.